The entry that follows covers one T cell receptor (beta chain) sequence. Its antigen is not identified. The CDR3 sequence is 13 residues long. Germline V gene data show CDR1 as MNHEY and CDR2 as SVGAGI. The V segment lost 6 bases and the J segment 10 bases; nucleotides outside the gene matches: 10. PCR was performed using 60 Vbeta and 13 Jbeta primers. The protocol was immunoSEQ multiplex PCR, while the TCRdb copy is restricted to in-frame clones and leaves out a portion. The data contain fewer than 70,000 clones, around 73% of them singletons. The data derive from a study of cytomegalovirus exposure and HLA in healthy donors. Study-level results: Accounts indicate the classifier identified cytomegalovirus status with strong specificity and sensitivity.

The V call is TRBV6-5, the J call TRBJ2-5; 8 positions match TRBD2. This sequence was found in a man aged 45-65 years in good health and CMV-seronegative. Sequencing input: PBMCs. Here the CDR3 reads CASRTSGGWVQYF. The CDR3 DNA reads TGTGCCAGCAGAACTAGCGGCGGGTGGGTCCAGTACTTC.